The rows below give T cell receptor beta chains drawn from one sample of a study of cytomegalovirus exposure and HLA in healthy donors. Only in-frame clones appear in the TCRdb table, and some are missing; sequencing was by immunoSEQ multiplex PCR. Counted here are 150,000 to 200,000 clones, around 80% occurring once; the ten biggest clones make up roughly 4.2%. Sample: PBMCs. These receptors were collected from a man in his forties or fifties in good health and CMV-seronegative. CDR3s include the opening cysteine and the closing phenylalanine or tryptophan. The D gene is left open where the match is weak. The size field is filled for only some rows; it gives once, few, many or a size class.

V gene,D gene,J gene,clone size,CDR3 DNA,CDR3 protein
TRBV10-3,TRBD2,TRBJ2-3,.,TGTGCCATCAGTGCGGGACTAGGACTTGATACGCAGTATTTT,CAISAGLGLDTQYF
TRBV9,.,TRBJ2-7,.,TGTGCCAGCAGCGTAGCAGGGGCCGACTACGAGCAGTACTTC,CASSVAGADYEQYF
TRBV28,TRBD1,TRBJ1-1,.,TGTGCCAGCGCGGGACAGGGATTGAACACTGAAGCTTTCTTT,CASAGQGLNTEAFF
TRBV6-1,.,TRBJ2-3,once,TGTGCCAGCAGTGAAGTTGTGAGAGATACGCAGTATTTT,CASSEVVRDTQYF
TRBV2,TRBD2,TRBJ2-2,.,TGTGCCAGCAGAGCGCTGACTAGCGGGGGGGCGCACACCGGGGAGCTGTTTTTT,CASRALTSGGAHTGELFF
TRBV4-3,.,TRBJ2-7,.,TGCGCCAGCAGCCAAACTCGGGTGAGCTCCTACGAGCAGTACTTC,CASSQTRVSSYEQYF
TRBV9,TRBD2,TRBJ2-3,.,TGTGCCAGCAGCGTTAGCGGGGGGACCACAGATACGCAGTATTTT,CASSVSGGTTDTQYF
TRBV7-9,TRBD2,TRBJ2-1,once,TGTGCCAGCAGCTTCTTACCGGGACTAGTAAGCTATGAGCAGTTCTTC,CASSFLPGLVSYEQFF
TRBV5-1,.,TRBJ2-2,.,TGCGCCAGCAGCGAGAGCGGAACTACCGGGGAGCTGTTTTTT,CASSESGTTGELFF
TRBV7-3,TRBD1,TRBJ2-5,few,TGTGCCAGCAGCTCGACAGGGGGCCTGGAGACCCAGTACTTC,CASSSTGGLETQYF
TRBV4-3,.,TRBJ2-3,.,TGCGCCAGCAGCCAAGATGTCGGCAGTGGGCCAGATACGCAGTATTTT,CASSQDVGSGPDTQYF
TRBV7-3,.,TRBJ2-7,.,TGTGCCAGCAGCTTAAACACGGGCGAGCAGTACTTC,CASSLNTGEQYF
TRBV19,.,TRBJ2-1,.,TGTGCCAGTAGTAACTCAAACTACAATGAGCAGTTCTTC,CASSNSNYNEQFF
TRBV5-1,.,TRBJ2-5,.,TGCGCCAGCAGCAGGGGGGGTCGGCTCTTACAAGAGACCCAGTACTTC,CASSRGGRLLQETQYF